This T cell receptor (beta chain) derives from a study of shared T cell receptors in the human thymus (dated by TCRdb to about 2021). A note on the overall study: The study examined how self-reactive, shared T-cell receptor alpha chains are generated in the human thymus.

From V the trimming removes 2 bases and from J it removes 2 bases, while the gene matches leave 2 bases of the junction unaccounted for. Sequences SGHRS (CDR1) and YFSETQ (CDR2) are obtained from the germline V gene. The CDR3, cysteine through phenylalanine, is 14 amino acids long. Here the CDR3 DNA is all that survives: 42 bases in frame from base 1. Notes on this clone: Its cognate antigen has yet to be identified. Base qualities were left out, and no much larger clone turns up one base away.

Library construction relied on the immunoSEQ multiplex PCR assay. What TCRdb holds here is the immuneACCESS table cut down to in-frame rearrangements. Part of the clones is not present; checked against another copy, under half of the missing clones reflect an unresolved V gene, and the others are unexplained. This sample is represented by about 660,000 clones; more than 75% of them were singletons. The biggest ten clones account for 0.0095% to 0.012% of the sample. These data are also associated with another study on human thymus T cells. That second publication adds: In Finland, the donors were immunologically healthy infants who were having open corrective cardiac surgery for congenital heart defects. The thymus tissue came from surgical resects taken out during corrective cardiac surgery. Usage of V and J gene segments appeared to be biased in both the thymic and the peripheral blood repertoires. The related research reported highly overlapping thymic TCR repertoires among unrelated individuals. TCR alpha and beta repertoires from roughly eight infant thymus samples and a few related peripheral blood samples were characterized in the study. Donor ages ranging from roughly 7 to 250 days were recorded, and a handful of male and a couple of female infants were included in the cohort. Thymocytes were mechanically released from the tissue and were stored as pellets of roughly 9-33 million cells at -70 degrees C. A QIAsymphony instrument was used to extract genomic DNA from the frozen cell pellets. TCRB and TCRAD loci were amplified from a standardized quantity of quality-controlled genomic DNA using the immunoSEQ multiplex PCR assay. The amplicons covered the V(D)J region and were long enough to include the CDR3 and to identify the V and J genes. Amplicon sequencing was performed on an Illumina platform through the commercial immunoSEQ service. Primer bias and sequencing errors were corrected as previously described, and TCRAD and TCRB were defined on the basis of the IMGT database. The repertoires were analysed using immunoSEQ Analyzer 3.0 and VDJTools for basic statistics, V/J segment usage, diversity estimates, rarefaction and pairwise overlap. Diversity was estimated with Chao1, ChaoE, Efron-Thisted, Shannon and inverse Simpson indices, and also on datasets down-sampled to the smallest sample. Repertoire overlap used strict matching of CDR3 nucleotide sequence, V gene and J gene, with Jaccard-based multidimensional scaling clustering. Thymus samples yielded on average approximately 860,000 unique TCRB clonotypes, compared with some 89,000 from blood samples.

The sequence links TRBV5-1 to TRBJ2-3; 7 nucleotides in the junction match TRBD1. The origin of this receptor is a boy younger than two with a congenital heart defect. Donor details come from another sample of the same person, matched by shared clones. The sequencing input was thymocytes. For the CDR3, the sequence is CASSLQGLTDTQYF. The nucleotide sequence reads TGCGCCAGCAGCTTACAGGGGCTCACAGATACGCAGTATTTT.